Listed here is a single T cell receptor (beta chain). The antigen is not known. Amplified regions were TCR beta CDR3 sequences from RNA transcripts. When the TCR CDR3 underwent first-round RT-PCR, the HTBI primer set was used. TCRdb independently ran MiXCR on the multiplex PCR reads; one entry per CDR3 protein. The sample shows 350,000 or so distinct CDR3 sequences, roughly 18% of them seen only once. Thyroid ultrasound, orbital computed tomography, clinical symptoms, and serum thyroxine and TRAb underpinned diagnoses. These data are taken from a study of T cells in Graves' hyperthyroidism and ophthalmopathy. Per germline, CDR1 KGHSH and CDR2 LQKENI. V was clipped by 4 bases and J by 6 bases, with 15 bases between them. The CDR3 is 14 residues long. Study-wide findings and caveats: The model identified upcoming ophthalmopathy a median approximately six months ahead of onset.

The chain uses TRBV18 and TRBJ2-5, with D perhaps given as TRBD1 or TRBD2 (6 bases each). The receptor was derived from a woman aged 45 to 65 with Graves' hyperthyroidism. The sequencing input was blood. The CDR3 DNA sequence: TGTGCCAGCTCACTCACGGGGGCCACCAAGACCCAGTACTTC. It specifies CASSLTGATKTQYF.